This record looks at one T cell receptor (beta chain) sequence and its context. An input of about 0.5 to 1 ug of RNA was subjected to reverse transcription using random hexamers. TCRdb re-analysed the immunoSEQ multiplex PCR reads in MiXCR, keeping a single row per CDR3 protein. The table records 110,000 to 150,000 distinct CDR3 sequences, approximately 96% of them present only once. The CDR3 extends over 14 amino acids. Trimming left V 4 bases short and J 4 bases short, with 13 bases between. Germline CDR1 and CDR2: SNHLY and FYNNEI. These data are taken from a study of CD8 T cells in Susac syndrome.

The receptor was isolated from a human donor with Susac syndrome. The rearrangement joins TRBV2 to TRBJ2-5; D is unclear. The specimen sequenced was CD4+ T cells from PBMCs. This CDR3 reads CASSGSSIIETQYF. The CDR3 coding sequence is TGTGCCAGCAGTGGTTCCTCCATAATAGAGACCCAGTACTTC.